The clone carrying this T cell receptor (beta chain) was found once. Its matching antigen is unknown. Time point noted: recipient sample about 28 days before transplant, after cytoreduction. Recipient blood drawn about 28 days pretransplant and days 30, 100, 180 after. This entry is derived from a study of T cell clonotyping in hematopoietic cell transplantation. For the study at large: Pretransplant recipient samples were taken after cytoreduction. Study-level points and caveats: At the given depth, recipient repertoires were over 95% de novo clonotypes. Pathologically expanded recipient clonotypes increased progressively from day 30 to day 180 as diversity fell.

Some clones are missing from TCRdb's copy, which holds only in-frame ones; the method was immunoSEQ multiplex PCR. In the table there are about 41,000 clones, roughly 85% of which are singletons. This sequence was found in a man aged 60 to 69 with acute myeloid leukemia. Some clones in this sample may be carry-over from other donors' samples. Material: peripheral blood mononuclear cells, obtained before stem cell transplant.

CDR3 sequence: CASKEGPGELFF. The CDR3 DNA follows: TGTGCCAGCAAGGAGGGTCCCGGGGAGCTGTTTTTT. The chain couples TRBV2 to TRBJ2-2, with D possibly being TRBD2 (6 bases). Trimming took 7 bases from V and 6 from J, leaving 9 bases between them. There are 12 residues in the CDR3. Germline V lookup: CDR1 SNHLY, CDR2 FYNNEI.